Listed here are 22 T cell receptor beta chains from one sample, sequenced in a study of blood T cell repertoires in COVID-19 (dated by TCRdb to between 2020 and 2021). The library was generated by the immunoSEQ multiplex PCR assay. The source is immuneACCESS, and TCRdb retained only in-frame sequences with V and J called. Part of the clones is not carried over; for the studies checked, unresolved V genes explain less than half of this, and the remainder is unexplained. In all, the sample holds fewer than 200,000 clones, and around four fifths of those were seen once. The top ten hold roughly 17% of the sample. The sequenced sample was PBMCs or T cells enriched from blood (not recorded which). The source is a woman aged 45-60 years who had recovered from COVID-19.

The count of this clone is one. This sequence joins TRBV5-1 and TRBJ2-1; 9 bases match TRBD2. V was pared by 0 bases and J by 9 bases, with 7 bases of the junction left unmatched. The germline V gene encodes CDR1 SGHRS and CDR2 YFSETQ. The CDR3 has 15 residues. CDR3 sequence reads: CASSLVAGGRSEQFF. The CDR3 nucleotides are TGCGCCAGCAGCTTGGTGGCGGGAGGGCGGAGTGAGCAGTTCTTC.

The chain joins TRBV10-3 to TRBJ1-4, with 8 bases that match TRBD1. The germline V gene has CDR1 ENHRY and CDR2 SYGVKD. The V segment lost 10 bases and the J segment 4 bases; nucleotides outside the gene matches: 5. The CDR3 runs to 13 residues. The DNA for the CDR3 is TGTGCCACCCAAGACAGGGGTAATGAAAAACTGTTTTTT. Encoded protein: CATQDRGNEKLFF.

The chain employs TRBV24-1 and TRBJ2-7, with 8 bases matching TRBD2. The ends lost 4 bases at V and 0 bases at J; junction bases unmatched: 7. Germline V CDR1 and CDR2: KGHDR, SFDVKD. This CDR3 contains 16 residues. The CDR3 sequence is CATSDPGGGHSYEQYF. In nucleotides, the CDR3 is TGTGCCACCAGTGACCCCGGGGGGGGCCACTCCTACGAGCAGTACTTC.

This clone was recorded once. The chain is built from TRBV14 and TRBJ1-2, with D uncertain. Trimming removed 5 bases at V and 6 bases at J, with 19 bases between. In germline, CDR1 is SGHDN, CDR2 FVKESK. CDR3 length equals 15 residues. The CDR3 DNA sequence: TGTGCCAGCAGCTCCCGAACAGAGTTCTTGGATGGCTACACCTTC. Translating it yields CASSSRTEFLDGYTF.

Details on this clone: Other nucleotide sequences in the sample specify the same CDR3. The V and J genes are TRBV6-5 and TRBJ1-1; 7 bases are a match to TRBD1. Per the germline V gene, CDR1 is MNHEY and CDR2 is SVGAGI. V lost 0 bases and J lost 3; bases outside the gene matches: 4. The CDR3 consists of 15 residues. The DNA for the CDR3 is TGTGCCAGCAGTTACTCGAGGCAGGGGGACACTGAAGCTTTCTTT. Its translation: CASSYSRQGDTEAFF.

CDR3 DNA sequence: TGTGCCAGCAGTTTAGCGCCCAGGGGTGAGCAGTACTTC. Amino acids: CASSLAPRGEQYF. The chain is built from TRBV28 and TRBJ2-7, with D perhaps matching TRBD1 (6 bases). CDR1 and CDR2 from the germline V gene are MDHEN and SYDVKM. This CDR3 region has 13 residues. V dropped 2 bases and J dropped 7 bases, with 12 bases sitting between them.

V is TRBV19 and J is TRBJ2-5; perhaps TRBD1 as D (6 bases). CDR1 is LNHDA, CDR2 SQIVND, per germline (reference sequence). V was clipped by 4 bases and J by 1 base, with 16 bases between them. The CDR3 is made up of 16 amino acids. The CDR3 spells CASSNWAGAGQETQYF. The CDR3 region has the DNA TGTGCCAGTAGTAACTGGGCAGGGGCGGGCCAAGAGACCCAGTACTTC.

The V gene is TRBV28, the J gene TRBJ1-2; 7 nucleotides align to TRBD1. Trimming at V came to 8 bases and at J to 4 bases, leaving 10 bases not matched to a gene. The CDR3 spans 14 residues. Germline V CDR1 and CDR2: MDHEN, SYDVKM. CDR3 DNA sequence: TGTGCCAGCGCGGTAGACAGGGCCATCTATGGCTACACCTTC. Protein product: CASAVDRAIYGYTF.

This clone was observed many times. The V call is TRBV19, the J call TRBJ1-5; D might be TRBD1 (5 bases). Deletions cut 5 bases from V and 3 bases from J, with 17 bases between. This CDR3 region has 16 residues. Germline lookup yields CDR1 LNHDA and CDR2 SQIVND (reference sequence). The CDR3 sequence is CASSYTPQGNNQPQHF. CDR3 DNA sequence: TGTGCCAGTAGTTACACCCCCCAGGGTAACAATCAGCCCCAGCATTTT.

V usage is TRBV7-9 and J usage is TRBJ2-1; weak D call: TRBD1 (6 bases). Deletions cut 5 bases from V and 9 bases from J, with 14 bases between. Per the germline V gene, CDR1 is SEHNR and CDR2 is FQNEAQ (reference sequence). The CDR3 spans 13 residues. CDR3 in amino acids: CASSLNQGSEQFF. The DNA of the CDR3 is TGTGCCAGCAGCCTTAACCAGGGGTCTGAGCAGTTCTTC.

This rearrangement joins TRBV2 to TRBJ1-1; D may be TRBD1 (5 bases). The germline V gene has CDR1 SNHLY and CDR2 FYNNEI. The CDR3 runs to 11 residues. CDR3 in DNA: TGTGGGGACTCGGCGAACACTGAAGCTTTCTTT. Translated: CGDSANTEAFF.

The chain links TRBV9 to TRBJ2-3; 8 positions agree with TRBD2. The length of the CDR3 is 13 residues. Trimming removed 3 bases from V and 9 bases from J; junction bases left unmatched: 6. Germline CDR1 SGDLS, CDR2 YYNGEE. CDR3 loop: CASSAETSETQYF. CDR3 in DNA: TGTGCCAGCAGCGCCGAGACTAGCGAGACGCAGTATTTT. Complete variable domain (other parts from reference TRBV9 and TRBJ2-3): DSGVTQTPKHLITATGQRVTLRCSPRSGDLSVYWYQQSLDQGLQFLIQYYNGEERAKGNILERFSAQQFPDLHSELNLSSLELGDSALYFCASSAETSETQYFGPGTRLTVL.

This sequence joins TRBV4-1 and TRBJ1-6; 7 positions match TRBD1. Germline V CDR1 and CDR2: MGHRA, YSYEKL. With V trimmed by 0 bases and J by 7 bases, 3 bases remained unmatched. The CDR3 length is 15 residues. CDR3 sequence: CASSQDTGVNSPLHF. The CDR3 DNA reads TGCGCCAGCAGCCAAGATACAGGGGTCAATTCACCCCTCCACTTT.

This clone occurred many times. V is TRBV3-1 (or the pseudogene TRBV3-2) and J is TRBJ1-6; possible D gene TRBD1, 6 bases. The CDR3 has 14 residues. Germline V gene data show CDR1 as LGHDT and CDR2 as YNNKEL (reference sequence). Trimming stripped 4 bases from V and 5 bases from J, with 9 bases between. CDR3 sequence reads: CASSLGQDNSPLHF. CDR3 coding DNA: TGTGCCAGCAGCCTGGGACAAGATAATTCACCCCTCCACTTT.

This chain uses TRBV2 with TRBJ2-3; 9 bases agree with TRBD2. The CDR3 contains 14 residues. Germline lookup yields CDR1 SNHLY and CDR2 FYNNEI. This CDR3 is CAAGGRARTDTQYF. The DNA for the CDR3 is TGTGCTGCGGGCGGGAGGGCGCGCACAGATACGCAGTATTTT.

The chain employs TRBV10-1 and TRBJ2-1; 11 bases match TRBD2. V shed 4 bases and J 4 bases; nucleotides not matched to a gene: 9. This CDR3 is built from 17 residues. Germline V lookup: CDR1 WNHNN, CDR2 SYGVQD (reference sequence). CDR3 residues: CASSATTGTSGYNEQFF. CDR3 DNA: TGCGCCAGCAGTGCCACGACCGGGACTAGCGGATACAATGAGCAGTTCTTC.

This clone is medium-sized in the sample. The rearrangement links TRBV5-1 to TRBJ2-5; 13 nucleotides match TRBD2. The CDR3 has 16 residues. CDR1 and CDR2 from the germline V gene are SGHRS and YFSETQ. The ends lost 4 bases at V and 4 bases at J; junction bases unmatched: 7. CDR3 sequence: CASSHGGLAGTETQYF. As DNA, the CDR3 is TGCGCCAGCAGCCACGGGGGACTAGCGGGAACAGAGACCCAGTACTTC.

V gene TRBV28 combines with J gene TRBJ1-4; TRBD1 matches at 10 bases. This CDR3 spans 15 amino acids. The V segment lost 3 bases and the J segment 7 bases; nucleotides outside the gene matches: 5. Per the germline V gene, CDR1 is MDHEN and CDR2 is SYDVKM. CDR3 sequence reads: CASSFRQGAGEKLFF. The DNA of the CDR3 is TGTGCCAGCAGTTTCCGACAGGGGGCTGGTGAAAAACTGTTTTTT. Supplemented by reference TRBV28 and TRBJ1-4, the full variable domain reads DVKVTQSSRYLVKRTGEKVFLECVQDMDHENMFWYRQDPGLGLRLIYFSYDVKMKEKGDIPEGYSVSREKKERFSLILESASTNQTSMYLCASSFRQGAGEKLFFGSGTQLSVL.

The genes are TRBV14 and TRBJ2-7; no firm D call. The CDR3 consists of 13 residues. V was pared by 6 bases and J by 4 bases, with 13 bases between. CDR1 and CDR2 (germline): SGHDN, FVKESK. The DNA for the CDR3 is TGTGCCAGCAGGGTCAGTCAAAATTACGAGCAGTACTTC. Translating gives CASRVSQNYEQYF.

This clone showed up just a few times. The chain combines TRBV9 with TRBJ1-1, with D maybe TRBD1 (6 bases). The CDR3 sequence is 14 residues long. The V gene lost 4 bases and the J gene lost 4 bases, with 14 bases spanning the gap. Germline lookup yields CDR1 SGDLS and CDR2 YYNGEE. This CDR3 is CASSLTGPSTEAFF. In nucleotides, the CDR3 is TGTGCCAGCAGCTTGACAGGCCCGAGCACTGAAGCTTTCTTT.

CDR3 amino acids: CASSQDAGASEKLFF. The CDR3 DNA follows: TGCGCCAGCAGCCAAGATGCAGGGGCGAGTGAAAAACTGTTTTTT. The chain uses TRBV4-3 and TRBJ1-4; D perhaps matches TRBD1 (6 bases). The CDR3 is 15 residues long. CDR1 is LGHNA and CDR2 is YSLEER in the germline V gene. V was cut by 0 bases and J by 7 bases, with 12 bases left in between.

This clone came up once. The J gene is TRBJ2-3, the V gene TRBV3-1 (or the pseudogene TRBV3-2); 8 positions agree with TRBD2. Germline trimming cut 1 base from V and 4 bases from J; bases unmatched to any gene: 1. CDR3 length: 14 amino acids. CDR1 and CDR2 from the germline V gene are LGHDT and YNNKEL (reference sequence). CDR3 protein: CASSQGLASDTQYF. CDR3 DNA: TGTGCCAGCAGCCAAGGACTAGCGTCAGATACGCAGTATTTT.